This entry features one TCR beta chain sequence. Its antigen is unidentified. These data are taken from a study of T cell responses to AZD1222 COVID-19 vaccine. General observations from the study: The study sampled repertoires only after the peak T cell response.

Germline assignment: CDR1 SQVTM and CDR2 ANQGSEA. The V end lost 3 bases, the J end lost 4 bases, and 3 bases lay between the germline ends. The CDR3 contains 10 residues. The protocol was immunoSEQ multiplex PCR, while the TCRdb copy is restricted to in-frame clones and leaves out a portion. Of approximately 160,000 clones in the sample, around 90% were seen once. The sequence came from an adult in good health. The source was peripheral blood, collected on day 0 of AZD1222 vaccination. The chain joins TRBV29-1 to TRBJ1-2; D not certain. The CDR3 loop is CSVEGYGYTF. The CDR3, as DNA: TGCAGCGTTGAGGGCTATGGCTACACCTTC.